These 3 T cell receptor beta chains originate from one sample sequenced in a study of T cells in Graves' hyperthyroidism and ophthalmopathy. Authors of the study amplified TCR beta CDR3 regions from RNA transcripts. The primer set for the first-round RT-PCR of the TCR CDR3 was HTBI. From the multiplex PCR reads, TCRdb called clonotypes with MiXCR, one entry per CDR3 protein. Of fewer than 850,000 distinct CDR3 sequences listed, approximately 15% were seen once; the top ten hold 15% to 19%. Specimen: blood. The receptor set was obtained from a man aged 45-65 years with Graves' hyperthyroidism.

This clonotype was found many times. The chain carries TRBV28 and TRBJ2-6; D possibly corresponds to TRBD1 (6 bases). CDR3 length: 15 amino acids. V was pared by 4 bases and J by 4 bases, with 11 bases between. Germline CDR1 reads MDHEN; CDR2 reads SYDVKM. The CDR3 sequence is CASSYSGAGANVLTF. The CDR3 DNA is TGTGCCAGCAGTTATTCAGGGGCCGGGGCCAACGTCCTGACTTTC.

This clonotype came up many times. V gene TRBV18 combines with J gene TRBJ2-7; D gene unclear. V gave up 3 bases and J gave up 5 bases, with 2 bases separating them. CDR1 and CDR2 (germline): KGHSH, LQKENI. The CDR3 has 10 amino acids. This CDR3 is CASSPNEQYF. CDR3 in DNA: TGTGCCAGCTCACCGAACGAGCAGTACTTC.

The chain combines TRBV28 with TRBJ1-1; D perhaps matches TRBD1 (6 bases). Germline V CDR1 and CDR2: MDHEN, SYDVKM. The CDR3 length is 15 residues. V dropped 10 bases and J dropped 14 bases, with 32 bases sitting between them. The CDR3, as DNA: TGTGCCATAGGTGGGGCCGGGACACTAAACACTGGAGCCTTCTTT. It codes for CAIGGAGTLNTGAFF.